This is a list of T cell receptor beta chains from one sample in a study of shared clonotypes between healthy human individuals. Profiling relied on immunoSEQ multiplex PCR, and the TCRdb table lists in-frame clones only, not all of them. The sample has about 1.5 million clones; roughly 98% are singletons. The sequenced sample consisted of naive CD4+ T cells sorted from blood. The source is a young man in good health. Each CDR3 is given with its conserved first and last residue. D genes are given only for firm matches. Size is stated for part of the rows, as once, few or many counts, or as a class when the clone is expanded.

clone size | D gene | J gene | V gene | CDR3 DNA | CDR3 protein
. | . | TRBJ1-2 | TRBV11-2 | TGTGCCAGCAGTAGTGGGGGCTATGGCTACACCTTC | CASSSGGYGYTF
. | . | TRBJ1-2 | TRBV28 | TGTGCCAGCAGTCCGGGTGGACACTATGGCTACACCTTC | CASSPGGHYGYTF
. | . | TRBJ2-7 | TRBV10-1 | TGCGCCAGCAGTGAGTTACGAAGCTACGAGCAGTACTTC | CASSELRSYEQYF
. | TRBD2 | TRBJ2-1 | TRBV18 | TGTGCCAGCTCACCACTGGGGCTAGCGGGAGGCAATGAGCAGTTCTTC | CASSPLGLAGGNEQFF
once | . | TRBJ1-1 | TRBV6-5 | TGTGCCAGCAGTTACCTTCAGGGGAGTGAAGCTTTCTTT | CASSYLQGSEAFF
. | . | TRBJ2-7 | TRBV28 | TGTGCCAGCACCCCCTCCAGGAACGAGCAGTACTTC | CASTPSRNEQYF
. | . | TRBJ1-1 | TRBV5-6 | TGTGCCAGCAGCAAGGGTCTCCTTATGAACACTGAAGCTTTCTTT | CASSKGLLMNTEAFF
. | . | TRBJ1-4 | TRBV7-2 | TGTGCCAGCAGCGTATCACAGGGAGGGGGTGAAAAACTGTTTTTT | CASSVSQGGGEKLFF
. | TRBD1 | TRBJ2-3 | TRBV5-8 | TGTGCCACTCCGGGCGGACAGGGGGTCACAGATACGCAGTATTTT | CATPGGQGVTDTQYF
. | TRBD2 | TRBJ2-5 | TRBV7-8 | TGTGCCAGCAGCCCCGGACTAGCGGTAGTTGGCGACCAAGAGACCCAGTACTTC | CASSPGLAVVGDQETQYF
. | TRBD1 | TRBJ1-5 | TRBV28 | TGTGCCAGCGTCGGGACAGGGGCAAATCAGCCCCAGCATTTT | CASVGTGANQPQHF
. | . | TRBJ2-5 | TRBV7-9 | TGTGCCAGCAGCTTAATGGTAACAGAGACCCAGTACTTC | CASSLMVTETQYF
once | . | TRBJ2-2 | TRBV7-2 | TGTGCCAGCAGCAGTCCAAAGAGGGCCACCGGGGAGCTGTTTTTT | CASSSPKRATGELFF
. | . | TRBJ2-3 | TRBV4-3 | TGCGCCAGCAGCCAATCCCCTTGGGCAGATACGCAGTATTTT | CASSQSPWADTQYF
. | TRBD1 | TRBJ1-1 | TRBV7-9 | TGTGCCAGCAGCTTAGTCGGGACAGGTGAAGCTTTCTTT | CASSLVGTGEAFF
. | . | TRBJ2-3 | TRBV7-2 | TGTGCCAGCAGCCCTTGGACGCGCACAGATACGCAGTATTTT | CASSPWTRTDTQYF
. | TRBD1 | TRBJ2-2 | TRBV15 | TGTGCCACCCGTCCCCGGACAGGGCACACCGGGGAGCTGTTTTTT | CATRPRTGHTGELFF
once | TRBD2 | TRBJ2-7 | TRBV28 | TGTGCCAGCAGTGCGACTAGCGGGAGCGTCTACGAGCAGTACTTC | CASSATSGSVYEQYF
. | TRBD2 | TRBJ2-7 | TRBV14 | TGTGCCAGCAGCCAGAGGACTAGCGGGAGGCCCGGTCCTAGGGAGCAGTACTTC | CASSQRTSGRPGPREQYF
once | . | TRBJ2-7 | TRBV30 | TGTGCCTGGAGTGTACTCCTCGCCGAGCAGTACTTC | CAWSVLLAEQYF
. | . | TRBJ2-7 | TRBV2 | TGTGCCAGCAGCCTAAATAGGGGCGCCTACGAGCAGTACTTC | CASSLNRGAYEQYF
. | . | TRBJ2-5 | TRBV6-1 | TGTGCCAGCAGTGGACAGGTCCAAGAGACCCAGTACTTC | CASSGQVQETQYF
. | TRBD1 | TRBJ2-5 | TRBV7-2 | TGTGCCAGCAGCCCCCAAGGGGGGACAGGAGGGGAGACCCAGTACTTC | CASSPQGGTGGETQYF
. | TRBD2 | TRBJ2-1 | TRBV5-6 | TGTGCCAGCAGCTTGATAGGAGGGAGGGTGGGCAATGAGCAGTTCTTC | CASSLIGGRVGNEQFF
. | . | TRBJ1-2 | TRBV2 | TGTGCCAGCATGTGGCACCTCTATGGCTACACCTTC | CASMWHLYGYTF
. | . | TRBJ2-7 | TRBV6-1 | TGTGCCAGCAGTGAAGCCCACGGGCCGACCTACGAGCAGTACTTC | CASSEAHGPTYEQYF
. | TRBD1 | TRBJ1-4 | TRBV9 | TGTGCCAGCAGCGTAGACCCTAAACAGGGGGCGCGTTTGTTTTTT | CASSVDPKQGARLFF
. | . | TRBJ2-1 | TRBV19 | TGTGCCAGTAGTACCCCCAGGTTAGACTACAATGAGCAGTTCTTC | CASSTPRLDYNEQFF
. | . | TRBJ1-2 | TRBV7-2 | TGTGCCAGCAGCTTAATCCCGGACTATGGCTACACCTTC | CASSLIPDYGYTF
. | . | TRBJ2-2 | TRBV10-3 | TGTGCCATCAGTGTTTCGGGGACCTCAGGCGGGGAGCTGTTTTTT | CAISVSGTSGGELFF
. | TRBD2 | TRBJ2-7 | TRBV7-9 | TGTGCCAGCAGCTTAGCGGGGGGACTAGGAAGCTACGAGCAGTACTTC | CASSLAGGLGSYEQYF
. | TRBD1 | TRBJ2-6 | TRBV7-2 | TGTGCCAGCAGCATAACCGGGACAGGGCTCTCTGGGGCCAACGTCCTGACTTTC | CASSITGTGLSGANVLTF
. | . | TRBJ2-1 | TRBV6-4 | TGTGCCAGCAGTGTGAGGCAGGGGAACAATGAGCAGTTCTTC | CASSVRQGNNEQFF
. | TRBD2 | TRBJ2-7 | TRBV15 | TGTGCCACCTTAGACGGTGGTAGCGGGAGTGTGGCGACCTACGAGCAGTACTTC | CATLDGGSGSVATYEQYF
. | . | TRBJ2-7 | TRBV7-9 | TGTGCCAGCAGCTCCTTATACGAGCAGTACTTC | CASSSLYEQYF
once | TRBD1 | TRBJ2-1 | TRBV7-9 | TGTGCCAGCAGCTTCCCCGTTGTAGGGGACAGGGTGTATGAGCAGTTCTTC | CASSFPVVGDRVYEQFF
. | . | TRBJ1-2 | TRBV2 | TGTGCCAGCAGTGAGCGGGGCGTAGGTGGCTACACCTTC | CASSERGVGGYTF
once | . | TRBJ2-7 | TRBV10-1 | TGCGCCAGCAGCGAAGGGGACACCTACTACGAGCAGTACTTC | CASSEGDTYYEQYF
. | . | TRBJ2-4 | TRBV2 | TGTGCCAGCAGTGAAGACATAAACATTCAGTACTTC | CASSEDINIQYF
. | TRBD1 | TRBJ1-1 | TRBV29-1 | TGCAGCGTTGAGGGCCAGGGGGCGGTCATGAACACTGAAGCTTTCTTT | CSVEGQGAVMNTEAFF
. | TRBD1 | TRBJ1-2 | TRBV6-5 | TGTGCCAGCAGTTTGTCAGGGGGTAACTATGGCTACACCTTC | CASSLSGGNYGYTF
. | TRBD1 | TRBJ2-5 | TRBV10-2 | TGCGCCAGCGGGGACTGGACAGGGCAAGAGACCCAGTACTTC | CASGDWTGQETQYF
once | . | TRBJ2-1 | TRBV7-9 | TGTGCCAGCAGCGTGGCAAACAATGAGCAGTTCTTC | CASSVANNEQFF
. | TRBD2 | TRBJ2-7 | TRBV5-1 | TGCGCCAGCAGCCTTGGGAGGGAGGGGCAGTACTTC | CASSLGREGQYF
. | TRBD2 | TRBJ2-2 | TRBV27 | TGTGCCAGCAGTTTCAGTAGCGGGAGGGCCTTGACCGGGGAGCTGTTTTTT | CASSFSSGRALTGELFF